This TCR beta chain was sequenced for a study of blood T cell repertoires in COVID-19. Study-level information: From T cells, B-cell-depleted T cells, or PBMCs came the material, which was cDNA or gDNA.

V dropped 5 bases and J dropped 2 bases, with 29 bases sitting between them. Germline CDR1 and CDR2: SGHTA and FQGTGA. There are 20 residues in the CDR3. In the original analysis: Reference gene primer amplification gave nucleated cell count estimates. The repertoire was sequenced with immunoSEQ multiplex PCR; TCRdb's copy has only in-frame clones and lacks some. V and J calls and clone size follow that table, whereas D and trimming were derived from the DNA. The sample includes 60,000 to 90,000 clones, 80% to 95% of them seen just once. The receptor was isolated from a woman aged 80 or over with acute or convalescent COVID-19. Source material: peripheral blood. The rearrangement joins TRBV7-3 to TRBJ2-3, with a possible D match to TRBD2 (7 bases). As DNA, the CDR3 is TGTGCCAGCAGCAAACCCGGCGGGGGCGCCTTAAAGATGCTCACAGATACGCAGTATTTT. This encodes CASSKPGGGALKMLTDTQYF. The entire variable domain, with the rest obtained from reference TRBV7-3 and TRBJ2-3, is as follows: GAGVSQTPSNKVTEKGKYVELRCDPISGHTALYWYRQSLGQGPEFLIYFQGTGAADDSGLPNDRFFAVRPEGSVSTLKIQRTERGDSAVYLCASSKPGGGALKMLTDTQYFGPGTRLTVL.